The T cell receptor beta chain under discussion was sequenced for a study of blood T cell repertoires in COVID-19. Study-wide context: T cells, B-cell-depleted T cells, or PBMCs supplied cDNA or gDNA.

Source study methods: Quantification of nucleated cells was approximated via reference gene primer amplification. Profiling relied on immunoSEQ multiplex PCR, and the TCRdb table lists in-frame clones only, not all of them. The V and J calls and the clone size are those of that table, but D and trimming were determined from the DNA. The sample lists 100,000 to 120,000 clones; more than 75% were seen once. The CDR3 is 13 amino acids. Germline V gene sequence: CDR1 SEHNR, CDR2 FQNEAQ (reference sequence). V was clipped by 5 bases and J by 1 base, with 8 bases between them. The sequencing input was peripheral blood. This TCR was recovered from a woman in her forties or fifties with acute or convalescent COVID-19. This chain uses TRBV7-9 with TRBJ1-1; D not resolved. The CDR3, as DNA: TGTGCCAGCAGCAAACAGAGGAACACTGAAGCTTTCTTT. Its translation: CASSKQRNTEAFF.